Presented here are 5 T cell receptor beta chains from one specimen sequenced in a study of cytomegalovirus exposure and HLA in healthy donors. Primers included in the PCR were 60 Vbeta and 13 Jbeta primers. Assay used: immunoSEQ multiplex PCR; TCRdb lists only in-frame clones, some missing. The sample lists roughly 190,000 clones, approximately 85% seen once, with about 1.4% in the top ten. What was sequenced was PBMCs. Source of these receptors: a girl aged 10 to 17 in good health and CMV-seropositive.

The gene calls are TRBV11-3 and TRBJ2-5; 7 positions agree with TRBD2. Germline CDR1 and CDR2: SGHNT and YENEEA. Germline trimming cut 0 bases from V and 4 bases from J; bases unmatched to any gene: 11. The CDR3 has 17 residues. CDR3 nucleotide sequence: TGTGCCAGCAGCTTAGACGGTTTGGGGGGGGGTCGAGAGACCCAGTACTTC. It encodes CASSLDGLGGGRETQYF.

The chain joins TRBV9 to TRBJ2-7; 10 bases are a match to TRBD1. The J segment lost 0 bases and the V segment lost 2 bases, leaving 2 bases of the junction unmatched. From germline, CDR1 is SGDLS and CDR2 YYNGEE. This CDR3 is 15 amino acids long. CDR3 bases: TGTGCCAGCAGCGTGGGGACAGGGGTCTCCTACGAGCAGTACTTC. Amino acids: CASSVGTGVSYEQYF.

This chain links TRBV6-4 with TRBJ2-3; 7 nucleotides agree with TRBD2. The junction had 6 bases not matched to a gene; V was cut back by 4 bases and J by 2 bases. The CDR3 is 15 residues long. CDR1 MRHNA and CDR2 SNTAGT come from the germline V gene. CDR3 protein: CASSAGAGSTDTQYF. The CDR3 nucleotides read TGTGCCAGCAGTGCCGGAGCGGGGTCCACAGATACGCAGTATTTT.

The chain uses TRBV7-2 and TRBJ1-2, with D perhaps matching TRBD1 (5 bases). Germline V gene data show CDR1 as SGHTA and CDR2 as FQGNSA. Deletions cut 5 bases from V and 4 bases from J, with 14 bases between. The CDR3 length is 14 residues. The CDR3 spells CASSPPGVVYGYTF. The CDR3 DNA reads TGTGCCAGCAGCCCGCCGGGGGTAGTCTATGGCTACACCTTC.

This chain joins TRBV27 and TRBJ2-4, with D perhaps TRBD2 (6 bases). The CDR3 is made up of 16 amino acids. V dropped 2 bases and J dropped 9 bases, with 20 bases sitting between them. Germline V gives CDR1 MNHEY, CDR2 SMNVEV (reference sequence). CDR3 coding DNA: TGTGCCAGCAGTTTAGTAGCGGCTTCCACGGCGGGCATTCAGTACTTC. It encodes CASSLVAASTAGIQYF.